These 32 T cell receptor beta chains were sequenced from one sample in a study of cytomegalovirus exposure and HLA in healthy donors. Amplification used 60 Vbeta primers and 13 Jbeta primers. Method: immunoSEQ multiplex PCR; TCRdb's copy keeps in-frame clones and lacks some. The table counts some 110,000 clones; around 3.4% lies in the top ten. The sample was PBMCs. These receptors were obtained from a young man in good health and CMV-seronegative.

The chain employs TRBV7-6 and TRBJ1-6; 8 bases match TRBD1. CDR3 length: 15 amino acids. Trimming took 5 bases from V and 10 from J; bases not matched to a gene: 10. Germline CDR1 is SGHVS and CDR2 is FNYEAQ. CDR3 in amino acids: CASSPIAGGESPLHF. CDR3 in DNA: TGTGCCAGCAGCCCCATCGCAGGGGGCGAATCACCCCTCCACTTT.

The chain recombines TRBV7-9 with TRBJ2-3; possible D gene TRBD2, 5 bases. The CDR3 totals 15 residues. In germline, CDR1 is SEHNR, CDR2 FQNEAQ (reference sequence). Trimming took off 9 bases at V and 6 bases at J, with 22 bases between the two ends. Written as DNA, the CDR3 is TGTGCCAGTACGACTGCGGGCACCACCACCGATACGCAGTATTTT. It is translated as CASTTAGTTTDTQYF. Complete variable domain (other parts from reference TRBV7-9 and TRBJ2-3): DTGVSQNPRHKITKRGQNVTFRCDPISEHNRLYWYRQTLGQGPEFLTYFQNEAQLEKSRLLSDRFSAERPKGSFSTLEIQRTEQGDSAMYLCASTTAGTTTDTQYFGPGTRLTVL.

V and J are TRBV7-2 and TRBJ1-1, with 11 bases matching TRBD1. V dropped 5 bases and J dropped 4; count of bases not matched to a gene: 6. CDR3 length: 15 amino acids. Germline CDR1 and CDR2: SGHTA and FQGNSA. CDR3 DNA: TGTGCCAGCAGCCGGGTGGGGACAGGGGGCACTGAAGCTTTCTTT. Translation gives CASSRVGTGGTEAFF. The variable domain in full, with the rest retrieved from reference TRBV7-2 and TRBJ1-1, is GAGVSQSPSNKVTEKGKDVELRCDPISGHTALYWYRQSLGQGLEFLIYFQGNSAPDKSGLPSDRFSAERTGGSVSTLTIQRTQQEDSAVYLCASSRVGTGGTEAFFGQGTRLTVV.

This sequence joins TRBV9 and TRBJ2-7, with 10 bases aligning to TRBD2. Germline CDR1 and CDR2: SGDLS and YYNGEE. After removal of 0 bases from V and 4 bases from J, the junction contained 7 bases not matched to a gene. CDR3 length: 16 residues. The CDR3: CASSVAASGGFYEQYF. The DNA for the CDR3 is TGTGCCAGCAGCGTAGCGGCTAGCGGGGGATTTTACGAGCAGTACTTC.

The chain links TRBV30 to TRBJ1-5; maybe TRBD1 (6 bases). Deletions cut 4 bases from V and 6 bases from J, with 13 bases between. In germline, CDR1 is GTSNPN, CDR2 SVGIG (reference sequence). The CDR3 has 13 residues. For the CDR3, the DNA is TGTGCCTGGAAGGCCAGGGGAAGTCAGCCCCAGCATTTT. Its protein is CAWKARGSQPQHF.

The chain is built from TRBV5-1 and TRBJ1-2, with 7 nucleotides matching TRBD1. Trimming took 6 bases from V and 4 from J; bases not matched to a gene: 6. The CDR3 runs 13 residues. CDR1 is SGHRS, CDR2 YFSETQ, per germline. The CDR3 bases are TGCGCCAGCACCTCGGACAGGTTCTATGGCTACACCTTC. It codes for CASTSDRFYGYTF.

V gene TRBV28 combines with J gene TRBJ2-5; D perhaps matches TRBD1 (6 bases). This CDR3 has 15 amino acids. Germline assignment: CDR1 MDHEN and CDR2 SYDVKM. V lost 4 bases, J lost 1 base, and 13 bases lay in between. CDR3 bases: TGTGCCAGCAGTTCTGGGGGCAGGGGCCAAGAGACCCAGTACTTC. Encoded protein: CASSSGGRGQETQYF.

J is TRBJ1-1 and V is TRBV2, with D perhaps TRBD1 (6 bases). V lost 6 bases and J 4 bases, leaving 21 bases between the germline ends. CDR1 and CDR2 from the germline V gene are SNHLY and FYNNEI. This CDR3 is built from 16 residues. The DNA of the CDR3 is TGTGCCAGCAGAGACTGGCAAACAGGGCACAGCACTGAAGCTTTCTTT. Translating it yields CASRDWQTGHSTEAFF. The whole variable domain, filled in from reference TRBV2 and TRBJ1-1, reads EPEVTQTPSHQVTQMGQEVILRCVPISNHLYFYWYRQILGQKVEFLVSFYNNEISEKSEIFDDQFSVERPDGSNFTLKIRSTKLEDSAMYFCASRDWQTGHSTEAFFGQGTRLTVV.

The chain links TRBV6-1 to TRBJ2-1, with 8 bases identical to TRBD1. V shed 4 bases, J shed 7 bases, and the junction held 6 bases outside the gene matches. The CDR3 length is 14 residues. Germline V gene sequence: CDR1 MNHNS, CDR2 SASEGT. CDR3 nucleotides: TGTGCCAGCAGTGTTGGTACAGGGGGAAATGAGCAGTTCTTC. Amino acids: CASSVGTGGNEQFF.

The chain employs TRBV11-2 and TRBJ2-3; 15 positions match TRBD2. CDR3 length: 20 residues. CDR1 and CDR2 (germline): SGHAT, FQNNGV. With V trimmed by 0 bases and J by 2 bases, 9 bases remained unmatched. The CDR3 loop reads CASSLDRGLAGGRDTDTQYF. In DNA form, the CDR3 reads TGTGCCAGCAGCTTAGATAGAGGACTAGCGGGGGGGCGGGACACAGATACGCAGTATTTT. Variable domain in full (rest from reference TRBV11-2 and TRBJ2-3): EAGVAQSPRYKIIEKRQSVAFWCNPISGHATLYWYQQILGQGPKLLIQFQNNGVVDDSQLPKDRFSAERLKGVDSTLKIQPAKLEDSAVYLCASSLDRGLAGGRDTDTQYFGPGTRLTVL.

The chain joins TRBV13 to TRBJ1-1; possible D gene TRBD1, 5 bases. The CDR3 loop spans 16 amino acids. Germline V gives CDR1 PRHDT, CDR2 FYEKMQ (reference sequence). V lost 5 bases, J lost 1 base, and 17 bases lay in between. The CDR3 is CASSPRPRQRNTEAFF. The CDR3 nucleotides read TGTGCCAGCAGCCCGCGCCCCCGACAGCGGAACACTGAAGCTTTCTTT. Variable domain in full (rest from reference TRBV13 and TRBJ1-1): AAGVIQSPRHLIKEKRETATLKCYPIPRHDTVYWYQQGPGQDPQFLISFYEKMQSDKGSIPDRFSAQQFSDYHSELNMSSLELGDSALYFCASSPRPRQRNTEAFFGQGTRLTVV.

The CDR3 region is CASSLGTPSYNEQFF. CDR3 coding DNA: TGTGCCAGCAGCTTGGGGACTCCCTCCTACAATGAGCAGTTCTTC. The V and J genes are TRBV5-5 and TRBJ2-1, with D perhaps TRBD2 (5 bases). CDR1 is SGHKS, CDR2 YYEKEE, per germline (reference sequence). The CDR3 contains 15 residues. V was shortened by 0 bases and J by 0 bases, with 7 bases between the two germline ends. Combining the CDR3 with reference TRBV5-5 and TRBJ2-1 gives the whole variable domain DAGVTQSPTHLIKTRGQQVTLRCSPISGHKSVSWYQQVLGQGPQFIFQYYEKEERGRGNFPDRFSARQFPNYSSELNVNALLLGDSALYLCASSLGTPSYNEQFFGPGTRLTVL.

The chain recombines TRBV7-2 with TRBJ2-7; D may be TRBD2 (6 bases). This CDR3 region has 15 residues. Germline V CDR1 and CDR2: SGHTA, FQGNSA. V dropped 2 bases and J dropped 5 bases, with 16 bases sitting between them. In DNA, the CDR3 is TGTGCCAGCAGCTTATCCGGGGGAACCAGACACGAGCAGTACTTC. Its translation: CASSLSGGTRHEQYF. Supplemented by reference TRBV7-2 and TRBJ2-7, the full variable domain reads GAGVSQSPSNKVTEKGKDVELRCDPISGHTALYWYRQSLGQGLEFLIYFQGNSAPDKSGLPSDRFSAERTGGSVSTLTIQRTQQEDSAVYLCASSLSGGTRHEQYFGPGTRLTVT.

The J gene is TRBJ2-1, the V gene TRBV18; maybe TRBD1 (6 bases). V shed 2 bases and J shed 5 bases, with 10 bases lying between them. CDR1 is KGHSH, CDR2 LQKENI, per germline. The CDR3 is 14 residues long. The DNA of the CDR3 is TGTGCCAGCTCACCAACCAGGGGCGACAATGAGCAGTTCTTC. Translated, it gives CASSPTRGDNEQFF.

CDR3 sequence: CASSPVGKSGYNEQFF. CDR3 nucleotides: TGCGCCAGCAGCCCCGTAGGCAAGTCAGGATACAATGAGCAGTTCTTC. This sequence joins TRBV4-3 and TRBJ2-1; D call uncertain. The CDR3 covers 16 residues. Germline CDR1 reads LGHNA; CDR2 reads YSLEER. The V end lost 4 bases, the J end lost 4 bases, and 17 bases lay between the germline ends.

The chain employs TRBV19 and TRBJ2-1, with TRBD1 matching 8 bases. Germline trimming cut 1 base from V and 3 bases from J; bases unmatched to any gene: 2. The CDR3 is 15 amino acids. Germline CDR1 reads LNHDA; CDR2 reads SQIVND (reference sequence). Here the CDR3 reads CASSIGQGIYNEQFF. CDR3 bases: TGTGCCAGTAGTATAGGACAGGGGATCTACAATGAGCAGTTCTTC.

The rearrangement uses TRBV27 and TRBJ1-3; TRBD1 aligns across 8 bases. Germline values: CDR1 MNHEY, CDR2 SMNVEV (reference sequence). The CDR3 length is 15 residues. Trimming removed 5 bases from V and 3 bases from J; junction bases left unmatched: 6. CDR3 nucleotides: TGTGCCAGCAGTCCGGACAGGGTCTATGGAAACACCATATATTTT. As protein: CASSPDRVYGNTIYF.

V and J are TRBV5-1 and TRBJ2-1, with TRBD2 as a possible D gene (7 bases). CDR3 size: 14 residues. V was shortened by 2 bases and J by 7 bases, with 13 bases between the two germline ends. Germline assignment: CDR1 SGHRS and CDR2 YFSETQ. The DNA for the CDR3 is TGCGCCAGCAGCTTAGGGGGGGAAGGGAATGAGCAGTTCTTC. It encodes CASSLGGEGNEQFF.

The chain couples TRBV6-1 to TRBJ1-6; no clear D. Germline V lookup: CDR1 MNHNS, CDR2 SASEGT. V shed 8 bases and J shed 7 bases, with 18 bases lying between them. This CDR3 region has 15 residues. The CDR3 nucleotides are TGTGCCAGCGTTTGGGAGGTACTAGCGAATTCACCCCTCCACTTT. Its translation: CASVWEVLANSPLHF.

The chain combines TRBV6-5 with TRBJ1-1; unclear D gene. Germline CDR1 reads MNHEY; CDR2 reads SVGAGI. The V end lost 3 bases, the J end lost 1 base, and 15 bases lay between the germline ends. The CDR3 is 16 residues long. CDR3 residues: CASSYAGGSRNTEAFF. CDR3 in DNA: TGTGCCAGCAGTTATGCAGGAGGCAGCCGGAACACTGAAGCTTTCTTT.

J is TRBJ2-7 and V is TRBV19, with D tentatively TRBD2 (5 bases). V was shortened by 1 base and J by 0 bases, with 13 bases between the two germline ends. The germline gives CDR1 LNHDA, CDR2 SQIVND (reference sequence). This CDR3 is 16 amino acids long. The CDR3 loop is CASSIAADPLSYEQYF. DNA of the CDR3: TGTGCCAGTAGTATAGCAGCGGACCCCCTCTCCTACGAGCAGTACTTC. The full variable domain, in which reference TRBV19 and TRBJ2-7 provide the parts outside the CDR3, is DGGITQSPKYLFRKEGQNVTLSCEQNLNHDAMYWYRQDPGQGLRLIYYSQIVNDFQKGDIAEGYSVSREKKESFPLTVTSAQKNPTAFYLCASSIAADPLSYEQYFGPGTRLTVT.

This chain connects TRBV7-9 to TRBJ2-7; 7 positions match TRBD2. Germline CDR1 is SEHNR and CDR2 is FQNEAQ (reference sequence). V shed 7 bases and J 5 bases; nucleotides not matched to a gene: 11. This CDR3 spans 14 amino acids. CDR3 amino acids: CASTSSMGGDEQYF. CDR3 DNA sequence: TGTGCCAGCACCTCTAGCATGGGGGGGGACGAGCAGTACTTC.

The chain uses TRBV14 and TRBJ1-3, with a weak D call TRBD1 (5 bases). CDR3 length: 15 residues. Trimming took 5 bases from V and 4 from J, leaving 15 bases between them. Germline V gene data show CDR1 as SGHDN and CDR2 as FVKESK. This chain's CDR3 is CASSSGTPWGNTIYF. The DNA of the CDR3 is TGTGCCAGCAGCTCCGGGACTCCCTGGGGAAACACCATATATTTT.

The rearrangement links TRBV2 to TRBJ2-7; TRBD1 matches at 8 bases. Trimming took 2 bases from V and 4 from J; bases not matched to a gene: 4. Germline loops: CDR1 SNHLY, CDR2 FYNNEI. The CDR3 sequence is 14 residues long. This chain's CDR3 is CASSERQGIYEQYF. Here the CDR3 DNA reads TGTGCCAGCAGTGAAAGACAGGGGATATACGAGCAGTACTTC.

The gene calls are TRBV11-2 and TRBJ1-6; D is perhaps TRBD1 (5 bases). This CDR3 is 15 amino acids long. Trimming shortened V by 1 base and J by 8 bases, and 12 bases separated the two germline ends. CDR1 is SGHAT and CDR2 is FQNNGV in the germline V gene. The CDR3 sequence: CASSLVGGSDSPLHF. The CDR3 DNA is TGTGCCAGCAGCTTAGTGGGGGGGTCGGATTCACCCCTCCACTTT.

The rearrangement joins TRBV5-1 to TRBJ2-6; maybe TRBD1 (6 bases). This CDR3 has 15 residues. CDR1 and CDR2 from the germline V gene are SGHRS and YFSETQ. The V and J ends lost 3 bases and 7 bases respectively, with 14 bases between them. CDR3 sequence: CASSSGQWEANVLTF. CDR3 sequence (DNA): TGCGCCAGCAGCTCCGGACAGTGGGAAGCCAACGTCCTGACTTTC. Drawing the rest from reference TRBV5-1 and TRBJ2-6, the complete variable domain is KAGVTQTPRYLIKTRGQQVTLSCSPISGHRSVSWYQQTPGQGLQFLFEYFSETQRNKGNFPGRFSGRQFSNSRSEMNVSTLELGDSALYLCASSSGQWEANVLTFGAGSRLTVL.

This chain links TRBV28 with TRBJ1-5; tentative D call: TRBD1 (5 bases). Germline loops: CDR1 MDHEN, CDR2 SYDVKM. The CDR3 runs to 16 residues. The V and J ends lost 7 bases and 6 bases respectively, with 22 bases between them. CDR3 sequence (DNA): TGTGCCAGCATTCCTAGAATTAGGGGAAGGTCTCAGCCCCAGCATTTT. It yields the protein CASIPRIRGRSQPQHF.

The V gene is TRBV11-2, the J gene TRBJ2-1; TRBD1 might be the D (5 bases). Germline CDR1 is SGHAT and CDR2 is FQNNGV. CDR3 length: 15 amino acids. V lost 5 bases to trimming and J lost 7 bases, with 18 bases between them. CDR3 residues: CASSPGWMSGNEQFF. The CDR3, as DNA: TGTGCCAGCAGCCCGGGTTGGATGTCAGGGAATGAGCAGTTCTTC.

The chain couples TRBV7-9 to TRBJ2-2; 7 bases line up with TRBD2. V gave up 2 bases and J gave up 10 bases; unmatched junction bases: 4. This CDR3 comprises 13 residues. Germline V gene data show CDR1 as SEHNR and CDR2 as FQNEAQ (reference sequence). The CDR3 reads CASSLFREEELFF. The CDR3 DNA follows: TGTGCCAGCAGCTTATTTCGGGAGGAGGAGCTGTTTTTT. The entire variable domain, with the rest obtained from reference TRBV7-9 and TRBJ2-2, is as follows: DTGVSQNPRHKITKRGQNVTFRCDPISEHNRLYWYRQTLGQGPEFLTYFQNEAQLEKSRLLSDRFSAERPKGSFSTLEIQRTEQGDSAMYLCASSLFREEELFFGEGSRLTVL.

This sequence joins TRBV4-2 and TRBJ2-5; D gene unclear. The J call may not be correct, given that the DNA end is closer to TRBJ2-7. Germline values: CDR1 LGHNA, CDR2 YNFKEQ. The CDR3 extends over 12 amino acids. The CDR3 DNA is TGTGCCAGCAGCCGACAAGGCTACGAGCAGTACTTC. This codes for CASSRQGYEQYF.

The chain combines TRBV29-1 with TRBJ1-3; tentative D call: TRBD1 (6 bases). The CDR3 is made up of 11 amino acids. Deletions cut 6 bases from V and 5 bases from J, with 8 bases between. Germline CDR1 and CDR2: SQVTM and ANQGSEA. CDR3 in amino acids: CSVGQRNTIYF. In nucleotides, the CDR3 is TGCAGCGTAGGACAGAGAAACACCATATATTTT.

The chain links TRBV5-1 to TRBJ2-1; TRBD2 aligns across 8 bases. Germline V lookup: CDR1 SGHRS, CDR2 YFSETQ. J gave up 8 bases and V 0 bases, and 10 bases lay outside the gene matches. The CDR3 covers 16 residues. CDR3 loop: CASSLDSGGPEHEQFF. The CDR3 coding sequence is TGCGCCAGCAGCTTGGATTCGGGGGGGCCGGAGCATGAGCAGTTCTTC.